A single sample is the source of the 15 T cell receptor beta chains below, sequenced in a study of Ad26.COV2.S vaccination and SARS-CoV-2 variants. Libraries were prepared by immunoSEQ multiplex PCR; TCRdb keeps only in-frame clonotypes and omits some of them. The table lists around 450,000 clones, approximately 90% of them singletons. As to treatment: around 19 received Ad26.COV2.S at low or high dose, single or two shots; about 5 received placebo; per-sample allocation not given. Day 63 after the first injection of vaccine or placebo was the sampling time. This material consisted of peripheral blood, taken in a trial of Ad26.COV2.S vaccine versus placebo. The source is a person aged 18 to 65 who received the Ad26.COV2.S COVID-19 vaccine or a placebo.

The CDR3 spells CSGTTGGVTEAFF. CDR3 sequence (DNA): TGCAGCGGCACGACAGGGGGCGTCACTGAAGCTTTCTTT. V gene TRBV29-1 combines with J gene TRBJ1-1; 10 bases agree with TRBD1. Unmatched junction bases numbered 6, after V lost 7 bases and J lost 4 bases. CDR3 length equals 13 residues. Germline CDR1 and CDR2: SQVTM and ANQGSEA.

The chain combines TRBV19 with TRBJ1-6, with 8 positions matching TRBD1. V lost 8 bases to trimming and J lost 5 bases; unmatched junction nucleotides: 5. The CDR3 sequence is 14 residues long. Germline CDR1 is LNHDA and CDR2 is SQIVND (reference sequence). CDR3 sequence: CASSGGADNSPLHF. CDR3 DNA sequence: TGTGCCAGTTCAGGGGGCGCGGATAATTCACCCCTCCACTTT.

The chain links TRBV14 to TRBJ2-3; D not resolved. Trimming cost V 0 bases and J 10 bases, with 11 bases left between them. The germline CDR1 and CDR2 sequences are SGHDN and FVKESK. The CDR3 has 13 amino acids. The CDR3 nucleotides are TGTGCCAGCAGCCAAGAGTTAACTTCCCCGCAGTATTTT. Translating it yields CASSQELTSPQYF.

This clone was found once. The V gene is TRBV7-2, the J gene TRBJ2-1, with unresolved D. In germline, CDR1 is SGHTA, CDR2 FQGNSA. Trimming cost V 5 bases and J 10 bases, with 18 bases left between them. The CDR3 runs to 14 residues. In DNA, the CDR3 is TGTGCCAGCAGCCCCATGAGGAGTAGCCCGGAGCAGTTCTTC. It codes for CASSPMRSSPEQFF.

This CDR3 is CASSPYTGHIGGYTF. CDR3 DNA: TGTGCCAGCAGTCCATACACGGGACATATTGGAGGCTACACCTTC. The chain couples TRBV28 to TRBJ1-2; D possibly corresponds to TRBD1 (6 bases). Germline-derived CDR1 and CDR2 are MDHEN and SYDVKM. The CDR3 runs 15 residues. The V and J ends lost 5 bases and 8 bases respectively, with 21 bases between them.

J is TRBJ1-2 and V is TRBV28, with D perhaps matching TRBD1 (5 bases). From germline, CDR1 is MDHEN and CDR2 SYDVKM. V dropped 3 bases and J dropped 6 bases, with 14 bases sitting between them. This CDR3 is built from 14 residues. The CDR3 spells CASSFRAYSDGYTF. The CDR3 DNA follows: TGTGCCAGCAGTTTCAGGGCGTACAGTGATGGCTACACCTTC.

The chain is built from TRBV7-2 and TRBJ2-1, with 7 bases matching TRBD1. The CDR3 runs to 15 residues. V lost 5 bases, J lost 3 bases, and 7 bases stayed unmatched. Germline CDR1 reads SGHTA; CDR2 reads FQGNSA. This chain's CDR3 is CASSLSGTVYNEQFF. As DNA, the CDR3 is TGTGCCAGCAGCCTGTCCGGGACAGTCTACAATGAGCAGTTCTTC.

CDR3 sequence: CASNENEELTSNEQYF. In DNA form, the CDR3 reads TGTGCCAGCAACGAAAATGAAGAACTTACCTCGAACGAGCAGTACTTC. The chain combines TRBV2 with TRBJ2-7; no reliable D call. V was cut by 7 bases and J by 5 bases, with 24 bases left in between. This CDR3 region has 16 residues. Per the germline V gene, CDR1 is SNHLY and CDR2 is FYNNEI.

CDR3 DNA sequence: TGTGCCAGCAGTGACACGGAAAGTTACGAGCAGTACTTC. Amino acids: CASSDTESYEQYF. V and J are TRBV6-6 and TRBJ2-7; D is undetermined. V was clipped by 5 bases and J by 4 bases, with 12 bases between them. This CDR3 is 13 amino acids long. The germline V gene has CDR1 MNHNY and CDR2 SVGAGI (reference sequence).

The rearrangement links TRBV19 to TRBJ2-1, with D possibly TRBD2 on 6 matching bases. From germline, CDR1 is LNHDA and CDR2 SQIVND (reference sequence). The CDR3 loop spans 17 amino acids. The V end was cut by 6 bases, the J end by 4 bases, with 22 bases between. The CDR3 loop is CASRMTAGPPPYNEQFF. The CDR3 DNA follows: TGTGCCAGTAGGATGACCGCGGGGCCCCCACCTTACAATGAGCAGTTCTTC.

The CDR3 is CASSQVLARDSYEQYF. The DNA of the CDR3 is TGCGCCAGCAGCCAAGTCCTCGCGCGGGACTCCTACGAGCAGTACTTC. The V call is TRBV4-1, the J call TRBJ2-7; tentatively, D is TRBD2 (6 bases). V lost 1 base, J lost 0 bases, and 13 bases lay in between. The CDR3 is 16 residues long. Germline V gene sequence: CDR1 MGHRA, CDR2 YSYEKL.

This sequence joins TRBV19 and TRBJ2-5, with a possible D match to TRBD2 (6 bases). This CDR3 is 13 amino acids long. The V end lost 10 bases, the J end lost 4 bases, and 16 bases lay between the germline ends. Germline values: CDR1 LNHDA, CDR2 SQIVND (reference sequence). This chain's CDR3 is CATGGGGSETQYF. CDR3 coding DNA: TGTGCCACTGGGGGAGGCGGCTCAGAGACCCAGTACTTC.

V is TRBV28 and J is TRBJ2-1, with 8 bases fitting TRBD2. The V gene's germline CDR1 is MDHEN and CDR2 SYDVKM. J lost 8 bases, V lost 2 bases, and 5 bases had no gene match. This CDR3 has 14 amino acids. DNA for the CDR3: TGTGCCAGCAGTTTACCCGGGGGGGCCCATGAGCAGTTCTTC. This encodes CASSLPGGAHEQFF.

The gene calls are TRBV7-3 and TRBJ2-1; D unclear. The germline CDR1 and CDR2 sequences are SGHTA and FQGTGA. With 6 bases removed from V and 5 bases from J, the gap between germline ends came to 11 bases. This CDR3 comprises 13 residues. CDR3 DNA sequence: TGTGCCAGCAGTTCGGGTCCGAACAATGAGCAGTTCTTC. Translated: CASSSGPNNEQFF. The entire variable domain, with the rest obtained from reference TRBV7-3 and TRBJ2-1, is as follows: GAGVSQTPSNKVTEKGKYVELRCDPISGHTALYWYRQSLGQGPEFLIYFQGTGAADDSGLPNDRFFAVRPEGSVSTLKIQRTERGDSAVYLCASSSGPNNEQFFGPGTRLTVL.

The rearrangement links TRBV7-9 to TRBJ2-7; D may be TRBD2 (6 bases). The CDR3 has 12 amino acids. CDR1 is SEHNR, CDR2 FQNEAQ, per germline (reference sequence). V was pared by 6 bases and J by 3 bases, with 9 bases between. In nucleotides, the CDR3 is TGTGCCAGCAGGCGGGACCTCTACGAGCAGTACTTC. Protein sequence: CASRRDLYEQYF.